This TCR beta chain stems from a study of regulatory T cells in long-lasting Graves disease. Germline lookup yields CDR1 SGHTA and CDR2 FQGTGA. The V and J ends lost 5 bases and 0 bases respectively, with 13 bases between them. CDR3 length equals 15 residues. Sample time point: newly diagnosed GD, antithyroid drugs for less than 3 months. Scientists built the TCR library using RNA that was extracted from PBMCs. With iRepertoire HTBI primers and Arm-PCR of CDR3 regions, TCR beta libraries were built. TCRdb processed the multiplex PCR reads anew with MiXCR; each CDR3 protein has one entry. The sample has about 420,000 distinct CDR3 sequences, approximately 16% seen once; the top ten hold about 25%. This sample was shared with a second study, whose subject was T cells in Graves' hyperthyroidism and ophthalmopathy.

The J gene is TRBJ1-1, the V gene TRBV7-3, with D possibly TRBD1 on 6 matching bases. The source of this sequence is a woman under 30 with Graves disease. Sequences were derived from peripheral blood mononuclear cells (PBMCs), sampled at new diagnosis, from a patient treated with antithyroid drugs. The CDR3 DNA reads as TGTGCCAGCAGCCCAAATACAGGGTTGAACACTGAAGCTTTCTTT. Protein sequence: CASSPNTGLNTEAFF. The entire variable domain, with the rest obtained from reference TRBV7-3 and TRBJ1-1, is as follows: GAGVSQTPSNKVTEKGKYVELRCDPISGHTALYWYRQSLGQGPEFLIYFQGTGAADDSGLPNDRFFAVRPEGSVSTLKIQRTERGDSAVYLCASSPNTGLNTEAFFGQGTRLTVV.